Many counts were recorded for the clone carrying this T cell receptor beta chain. Time point specified: technical triplicate 3. The sample comes from a study of neurological immune-mediated disorders. TCRdb analysed the 5' RACE reads with MiXCR anew, one entry per CDR3 protein. The data contain some 47,000 distinct CDR3 sequences, under 25% of them seen just once; the ten biggest clones take up about 4.7%. V trimming: 7 bases; J trimming: 3 bases; junction bases outside the gene matches: 3. Germline-derived CDR1 and CDR2 are DFQATT and SNEGSKA (reference sequence). The CDR3 loop spans 13 amino acids. Material for sequencing was PBMCs. The rearrangement joins TRBV20-1 to TRBJ2-7, with TRBD2 matching 13 bases. The TCR sequence derives from a man aged 60 to 75 with HTLV-1-associated myelopathy (HAM/TSP). CDR3 protein: CSGTSGRIYEQYF. CDR3 nucleotide sequence: TGCAGTGGGACTAGCGGGAGAATCTACGAGCAGTACTTC.